The 22 T cell receptor beta chains listed next were all sequenced from one sample in a study of blood T cell repertoires in COVID-19. Sequencing was performed with immunoSEQ multiplex PCR; in TCRdb, only in-frame clones are kept and a portion is missing. Of 95,000 to 150,000 clones in the sample, about 90% were seen once. The sequenced sample was peripheral blood. The receptors shown here come from a woman aged 45 to 65 with active or convalescent COVID-19.

The rearrangement joins TRBV19 to TRBJ1-1, with 7 bases aligning to TRBD1. CDR3 length: 14 amino acids. Germline-derived CDR1 and CDR2 are LNHDA and SQIVND (reference sequence). V shed 2 bases and J 5 bases; nucleotides not matched to a gene: 5. In nucleotides, the CDR3 is TGTGCCAGTAGTATAAGGGGGCTGGGGACTGAAGCTTTCTTT. Amino acids: CASSIRGLGTEAFF.

This clone has only a few counts. The chain is built from TRBV3-1 (or the pseudogene TRBV3-2) and TRBJ1-6, with 8 bases aligning to TRBD1. Trimming took 3 bases from V and 7 from J; bases not matched to a gene: 2. The CDR3 has 14 residues. Germline loops: CDR1 LGHDT, CDR2 YNNKEL (reference sequence). CDR3 protein: CASSHGQGNSPLHF. The CDR3 bases are TGTGCCAGCAGCCACGGACAGGGAAATTCACCCCTCCACTTT.

The rearrangement uses TRBV29-1 and TRBJ1-1; D is possibly TRBD1 (6 bases). The CDR3 extends over 12 amino acids. Germline V gene data show CDR1 as SQVTM and CDR2 as ANQGSEA. V was trimmed by 7 bases and J by 7 bases, leaving 16 bases between them. In DNA form, the CDR3 reads TGCAGCGCCCGCAGGGGAGCGGATGAAGCTTTCTTT. Translation: CSARRGADEAFF.

CDR3 coding DNA: TGTGCCAGCAGCGTACCCGGAAGCGTGGCCCAGTACTTC. Translating gives CASSVPGSVAQYF. The J gene is TRBJ2-5, the V gene TRBV9; D not certain. Trimming took 1 base from V and 9 from J, leaving 13 bases between them. There are 13 residues in the CDR3. The germline CDR1 and CDR2 sequences are SGDLS and YYNGEE.

In its sample, this clone was seen once. The rearrangement joins TRBV9 to TRBJ2-2; 7 bases are shared with TRBD2. The germline V gene has CDR1 SGDLS and CDR2 YYNGEE. The CDR3 length is 16 residues. The trim removed 0 bases at V and 0 bases at J, leaving 2 bases unmatched. Here the CDR3 DNA reads TGTGCCAGCAGCGTAGCTACTAGCGCGAACACCGGGGAGCTGTTTTTT. It codes for CASSVATSANTGELFF.

The chain couples TRBV5-4 to TRBJ1-4; TRBD1 matches 7 bases. Germline loops: CDR1 SGHNT, CDR2 YYREEE (reference sequence). This CDR3 is built from 13 residues. V lost 4 bases, J lost 11 bases, and 8 bases stayed unmatched. The CDR3 sequence is CASSVGTEPKLFF. The CDR3 nucleotides read TGTGCCAGCAGCGTCGGGACAGAACCTAAACTGTTTTTT.

This clone was counted only a few times. This sequence joins TRBV4-2 and TRBJ1-1; D possibly corresponds to TRBD1 (6 bases). Germline assignment: CDR1 LGHNA and CDR2 YNFKEQ. CDR3 size: 16 residues. Trimming pared 1 base from V and 2 bases from J, leaving 14 bases between. CDR3 nucleotides: TGTGCCAGCAGCCAAGTTGCCTCGACAGGTAACACTGAAGCTTTCTTT. Translating gives CASSQVASTGNTEAFF.

V gene TRBV4-2 combines with J gene TRBJ2-7; 7 bases align to TRBD1. Germline lookup yields CDR1 LGHNA and CDR2 YNFKEQ. The CDR3 spans 14 residues. The J segment lost 3 bases and the V segment lost 2 bases, leaving 4 bases of the junction unmatched. Here the CDR3 reads CASSQTGTVYEQYF. The CDR3 DNA is TGTGCCAGCAGCCAAACAGGGACAGTCTACGAGCAGTACTTC.

This clone has only one observation. V usage is TRBV30 and J usage is TRBJ1-1; the match to TRBD1 covers 10 bases. The germline V gene encodes CDR1 GTSNPN and CDR2 SVGIG (reference sequence). Trimming at V came to 3 bases and at J to 4 bases, leaving 8 bases not matched to a gene. The CDR3 has 15 residues. CDR3 loop: CAWSGRDRGGTEAFF. DNA for the CDR3: TGTGCCTGGAGCGGGAGGGACAGGGGCGGCACTGAAGCTTTCTTT.

The chain joins TRBV6-2 or TRBV6-3 to TRBJ1-5; D gene unclear. The CDR3 is made up of 12 amino acids. Deletions cut 0 bases from V and 10 bases from J, with 7 bases between. Germline CDR1 is MNHEY and CDR2 is SVGEGT. DNA for the CDR3: TGTGCCAGCAGTTACTCTGGGCTTCCCCAGCATTTT. This translates into CASSYSGLPQHF.

The J gene is TRBJ2-3, the V gene TRBV10-3; 9 bases line up with TRBD1. The CDR3 covers 14 residues. Unmatched junction bases numbered 10, after V lost 11 bases and J lost 4 bases. Germline CDR1 is ENHRY and CDR2 is SYGVKD. The CDR3 loop is CASSGDRVADTQYF. CDR3 nucleotides: TGTGCCTCTTCGGGGGACAGGGTGGCAGATACGCAGTATTTT.

The count of this clone is one. The V call is TRBV13, the J call TRBJ2-7; D perhaps matches TRBD1 (7 bases). The CDR3 is 15 residues long. The ends were cut back, 0 bases at V and 6 bases at J, with 15 bases in the middle. Germline CDR1 and CDR2: PRHDT and FYEKMQ (reference sequence). The CDR3 region is CASSLGRGRGVEQYF. The CDR3 DNA sequence: TGTGCCAGCAGCTTAGGCCGTGGCAGGGGGGTCGAGCAGTACTTC.

The chain employs TRBV28 and TRBJ1-2; possibly TRBD1 for D (6 bases). CDR1 is MDHEN and CDR2 is SYDVKM in the germline V gene. V was clipped by 8 bases and J by 4 bases, with 20 bases between them. This CDR3 has 15 residues. This CDR3 reads CASESPQGRGYGYTF. The DNA for the CDR3 is TGTGCCAGCGAGTCCCCTCAAGGCAGGGGCTATGGCTACACCTTC.

This chain joins TRBV6-1 and TRBJ1-3, with 9 bases lining up with TRBD1. This CDR3 has 14 residues. V shed 5 bases, J shed 6 bases, and the junction held 5 bases outside the gene matches. CDR1 MNHNS and CDR2 SASEGT come from the germline V gene. This CDR3 is CASSLDRGENTIYF. The CDR3, as DNA: TGTGCCAGCAGTTTGGACAGGGGTGAAAACACCATATATTTT.

This sequence joins TRBV28 and TRBJ1-2, with 7 bases aligning to TRBD1. The CDR3 extends over 16 amino acids. With V trimmed by 6 bases and J by 4 bases, 14 bases remained unmatched. The germline V gene has CDR1 MDHEN and CDR2 SYDVKM. The CDR3 DNA reads TGTGCCAGCAGCCGCCCTTTAGGGGGCATCACCTATGGCTACACCTTC. Encoded protein: CASSRPLGGITYGYTF.

V is TRBV6-4 and J is TRBJ1-5; D uncertain. This CDR3 comprises 14 residues. With 6 bases removed from V and 9 bases from J, the gap between germline ends came to 18 bases. Germline V gene lookup returns CDR1 MRHNA and CDR2 SNTAGT. The CDR3 loop is CASSASAGYGPQHF. The CDR3 DNA reads TGTGCCAGCAGCGCGAGCGCCGGGTACGGGCCCCAGCATTTT.

The CDR3 reads CAWSAPSGRDTGELFF. The CDR3 DNA reads TGTGCCTGGAGTGCGCCTAGCGGGAGGGACACCGGGGAGCTGTTTTTT. The chain joins TRBV30 to TRBJ2-2; TRBD2 matches at 12 bases. With 1 base clipped from V and 3 bases from J, the junction kept 3 bases outside the gene matches. The CDR3 spans 16 residues. Germline CDR1 and CDR2: GTSNPN and SVGIG (reference sequence).

The chain couples TRBV5-1 to TRBJ1-2; tentative D call: TRBD1 (6 bases). The germline V gene encodes CDR1 SGHRS and CDR2 YFSETQ. The CDR3 loop spans 10 amino acids. The V gene lost 7 bases and the J gene lost 7 bases, with 8 bases spanning the gap. CDR3 protein: CASDRFGYTF. The DNA for the CDR3 is TGCGCCAGCGACAGGTTTGGCTACACCTTC.

The rearrangement joins TRBV9 to TRBJ1-2; no firm D call. The CDR3 totals 14 residues. Germline V gives CDR1 SGDLS, CDR2 YYNGEE. V lost 3 bases to trimming and J lost 3 bases, with 12 bases between them. CDR3 bases: TGTGCCAGCAGCGATCGGCGGGGTGACTATGGCTACACCTTC. Translated, it gives CASSDRRGDYGYTF.

This chain links TRBV29-1 with TRBJ2-2, with 11 nucleotides matching TRBD2. CDR1 is SQVTM and CDR2 is ANQGSEA in the germline V gene. CDR3 length: 14 residues. V trimming: 7 bases; J trimming: 3 bases; junction bases outside the gene matches: 4. This CDR3 is CSALAGGYTGELFF. The CDR3 bases are TGCAGCGCCCTAGCGGGAGGTTACACCGGGGAGCTGTTTTTT.

This rearrangement joins TRBV9 to TRBJ1-4; 9 positions match TRBD1. V lost 3 bases to trimming and J lost 8 bases; unmatched junction nucleotides: 8. Germline V gives CDR1 SGDLS, CDR2 YYNGEE. There are 15 residues in the CDR3. CDR3 loop: CASSDSTGGNEKLFF. The CDR3 DNA sequence: TGTGCCAGCAGCGACTCGACAGGGGGAAACGAAAAACTGTTTTTT.

The genes are TRBV28 and TRBJ1-2, with a possible D match to TRBD1 (5 bases). There are 14 residues in the CDR3. Germline CDR1 reads MDHEN; CDR2 reads SYDVKM. The V end lost 3 bases, the J end lost 0 bases, and 8 bases lay between the germline ends. CDR3 coding DNA: TGTGCCAGCAGTTTGGGGGGATCTAACTATGGCTACACCTTC. Translation gives CASSLGGSNYGYTF.